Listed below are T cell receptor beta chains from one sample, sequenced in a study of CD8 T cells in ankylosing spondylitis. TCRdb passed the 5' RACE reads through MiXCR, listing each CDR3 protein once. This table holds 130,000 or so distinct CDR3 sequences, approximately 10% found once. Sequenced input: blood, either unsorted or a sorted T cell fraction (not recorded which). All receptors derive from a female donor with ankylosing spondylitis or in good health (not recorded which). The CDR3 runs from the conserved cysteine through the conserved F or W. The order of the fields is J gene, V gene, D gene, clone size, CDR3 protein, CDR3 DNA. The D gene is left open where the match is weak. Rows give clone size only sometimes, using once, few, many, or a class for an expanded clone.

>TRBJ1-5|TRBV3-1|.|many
CASSQDSSNQPQHF
TGTGCCAGCAGCCAAGATAGCAGCAATCAGCCCCAGCATTTT
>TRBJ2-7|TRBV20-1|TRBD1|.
CSAMDRDYEQYF
TGCAGTGCTATGGACAGGGACTACGAGCAGTACTTC
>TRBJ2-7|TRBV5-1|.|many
CASSTRDPDMDEQYF
TGCGCCAGCAGCACCCGGGACCCTGATATGGACGAGCAGTACTTC
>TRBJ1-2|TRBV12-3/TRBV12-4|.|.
CASSLVGDGYTF
TGTGCCAGCAGTTTAGTGGGGGATGGCTACACCTTC
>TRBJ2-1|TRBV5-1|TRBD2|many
CASSFIAGGAYNEQFF
TGCGCCAGCAGCTTTATAGCGGGGGGCGCCTACAATGAGCAGTTCTTC
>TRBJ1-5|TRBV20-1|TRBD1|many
CSAGDSYNQPQHF
TGCAGTGCGGGGGACAGTTACAATCAGCCCCAGCATTTT
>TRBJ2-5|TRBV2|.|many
CASRFAGETQYF
TGTGCCAGCAGATTCGCAGGAGAGACCCAGTACTTC
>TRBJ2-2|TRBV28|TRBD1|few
CASTETGGITGELFF
TGTGCCAGCACCGAGACAGGGGGCATCACCGGGGAGCTGTTTTTT
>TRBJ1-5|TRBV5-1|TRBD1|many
CASSPGTGWDQPQHF
TGCGCCAGCAGCCCCGGGACAGGCTGGGATCAGCCCCAGCATTTT
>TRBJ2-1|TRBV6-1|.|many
CASSGQRSSYNEQFF
TGTGCCAGCAGTGGTCAGAGAAGCTCCTACAATGAGCAGTTCTTC
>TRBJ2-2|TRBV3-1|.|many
CASSAMEGPGELFF
TGTGCCAGCAGCGCTATGGAGGGTCCCGGGGAGCTGTTTTTT
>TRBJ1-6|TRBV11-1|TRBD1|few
CASSHPTGGSSYNSPLHF
TGTGCCAGCAGCCATCCGACAGGGGGGAGCTCCTATAATTCACCCCTCCACTTT
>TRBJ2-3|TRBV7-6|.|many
CASSISTATDTQYF
TGTGCCAGCAGCATTAGCACGGCCACAGATACGCAGTATTTT
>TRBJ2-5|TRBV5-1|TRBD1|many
CASSTWTGGYETQYF
TGCGCCAGCAGTACTTGGACAGGGGGCTATGAGACCCAGTACTTC
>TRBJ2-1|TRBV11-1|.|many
CASSLGLPGRTSYNEQFF
TGTGCCAGCAGCTTAGGGCTCCCTGGGCGGACCTCCTACAATGAGCAGTTCTTC
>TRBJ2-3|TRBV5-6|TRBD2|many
CASSPSGGARDTQYF
TGTGCCAGCAGCCCTAGCGGGGGGGCTAGAGATACGCAGTATTTT
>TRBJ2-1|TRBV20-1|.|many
CSARSRDALGSQFF
TGCAGTGCTAGGTCACGGGACGCCCTTGGGAGTCAGTTCTTC
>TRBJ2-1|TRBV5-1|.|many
CASSVGFGYEQFF
TGCGCCAGCAGCGTCGGGTTCGGCTATGAGCAGTTCTTC
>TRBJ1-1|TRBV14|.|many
CASSQGGLGKAFF
TGTGCCAGCAGCCAAGGAGGGTTGGGGAAAGCTTTCTTT
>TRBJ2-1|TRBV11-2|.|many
CASSLDQAGAVNEQFF
TGTGCCAGCAGCTTAGATCAGGCGGGGGCAGTTAATGAGCAGTTCTTC
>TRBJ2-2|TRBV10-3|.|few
CAISDTRSGFTGELFF
TGTGCCATCAGTGACACCCGGTCTGGGTTCACCGGGGAGCTGTTTTTT
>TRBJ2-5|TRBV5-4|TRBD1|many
CASSQGVTQETQYF
TGTGCCAGCAGCCAGGGGGTGACACAAGAGACCCAGTACTTC
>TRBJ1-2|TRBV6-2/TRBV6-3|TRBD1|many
CASAAPGGWYGYTF
TGTGCCAGCGCCGCGCCAGGGGGCTGGTATGGCTACACCTTC
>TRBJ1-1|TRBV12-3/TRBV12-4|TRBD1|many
CASSFLGQREAFF
TGTGCCAGCAGTTTTTTGGGACAGAGAGAAGCTTTCTTT
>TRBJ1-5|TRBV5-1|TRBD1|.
CASRPTGGSNQPQHF
TGCGCCAGCAGGCCGACAGGGGGTAGCAATCAGCCCCAGCATTTT
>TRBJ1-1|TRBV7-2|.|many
CASSFAGMGTEAFF
TGTGCCAGCAGCTTTGCAGGGATGGGCACTGAAGCTTTCTTT
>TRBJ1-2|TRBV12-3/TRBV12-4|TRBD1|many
CASSFQQGDGYTF
TGTGCCAGCAGTTTCCAACAGGGGGATGGCTACACCTTC
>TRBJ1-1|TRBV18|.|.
CASSPGEGNTEAFF
TGTGCCAGCTCACCAGGGGAAGGGAACACTGAAGCTTTCTTT
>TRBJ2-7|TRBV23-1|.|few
CASSRQSLSYEQYF
TGCGCCAGCAGTAGACAGTCCCTCTCCTACGAGCAGTACTTC
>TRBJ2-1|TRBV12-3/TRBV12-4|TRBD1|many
CASSFPVAGQGGDNEQFF
TGTGCCAGCAGTTTCCCCGTTGCAGGACAGGGGGGCGACAATGAGCAGTTCTTC
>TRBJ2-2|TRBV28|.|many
CASSPTAGPNTGELFF
TGTGCCAGCAGCCCCACGGCCGGACCGAACACCGGGGAGCTGTTTTTT
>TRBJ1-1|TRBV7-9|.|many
CASSNTLSGFF
TGTGCCAGCAGCAACACGCTCTCAGGTTTCTTT
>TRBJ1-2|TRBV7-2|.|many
CASSLGGPYSVLYGYTF
TGTGCCAGCAGCTTAGGAGGACCCTACTCTGTCCTATATGGCTACACCTTC
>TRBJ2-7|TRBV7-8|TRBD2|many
CASSSGLAGYEQYF
TGTGCCAGCAGTTCTGGACTAGCGGGGTACGAGCAGTACTTC
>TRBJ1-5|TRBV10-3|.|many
CAIMLFYRQPQHF
TGTGCCATCATGCTTTTCTATCGGCAGCCCCAGCATTTT
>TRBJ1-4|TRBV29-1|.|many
CSVHTAPTNEKLFF
TGCAGCGTTCACACAGCACCAACTAATGAAAAACTGTTTTTT
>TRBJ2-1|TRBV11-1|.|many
CASSKDLNEQFF
TGTGCCAGCAGCAAAGACCTCAATGAGCAGTTCTTC
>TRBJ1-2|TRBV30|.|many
CASARQSGGYGYTF
TGTGCCTCCGCGAGACAGAGTGGTGGCTATGGCTACACCTTC
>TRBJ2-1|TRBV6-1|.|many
CASRDLYRNEQFF
TGTGCCAGCAGGGATCTATACAGGAATGAGCAGTTCTTC
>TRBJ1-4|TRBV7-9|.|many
CASSHTTRVPEKLFF
TGTGCCAGCAGCCACACGACGAGGGTCCCTGAAAAACTGTTTTTT
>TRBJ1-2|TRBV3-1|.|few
CASSQEVRQDTSNYGYTF
TGTGCCAGCAGCCAAGAAGTGAGGCAGGACACCTCTAACTATGGCTACACCTTC
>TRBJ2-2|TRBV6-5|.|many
CASSYPGTRSGELFF
TGTGCCAGCAGTTATCCCGGGACTCGAAGCGGGGAGCTGTTTTTT
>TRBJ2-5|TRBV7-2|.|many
CASSPTAGTRKTQYF
TGTGCCAGCAGTCCTACCGCCGGGACTCGGAAGACCCAGTACTTC
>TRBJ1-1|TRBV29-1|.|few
CPGVEAFF
TGCCCCGGGGTTGAAGCTTTCTTT
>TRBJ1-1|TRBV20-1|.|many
CSASRAGGASLDSEAFF
TGCAGTGCCTCTAGGGCTGGGGGCGCTTCGTTGGACAGTGAAGCTTTCTTT
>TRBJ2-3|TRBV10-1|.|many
CASSGLGGADTQYF
TGCGCCAGCAGTGGACTAGGGGGGGCAGATACGCAGTATTTT